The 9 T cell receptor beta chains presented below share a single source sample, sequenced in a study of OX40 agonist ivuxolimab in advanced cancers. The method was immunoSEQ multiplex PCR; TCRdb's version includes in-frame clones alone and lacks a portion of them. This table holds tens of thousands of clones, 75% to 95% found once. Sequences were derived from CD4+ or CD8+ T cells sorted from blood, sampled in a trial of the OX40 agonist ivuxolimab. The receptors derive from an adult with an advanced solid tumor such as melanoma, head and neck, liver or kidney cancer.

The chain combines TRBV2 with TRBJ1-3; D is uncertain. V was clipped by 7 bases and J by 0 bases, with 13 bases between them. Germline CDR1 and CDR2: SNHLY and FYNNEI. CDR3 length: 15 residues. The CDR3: CASNEPLLSGNTIYF. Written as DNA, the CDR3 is TGTGCCAGCAACGAGCCCCTTCTCTCTGGAAACACCATATATTTT.

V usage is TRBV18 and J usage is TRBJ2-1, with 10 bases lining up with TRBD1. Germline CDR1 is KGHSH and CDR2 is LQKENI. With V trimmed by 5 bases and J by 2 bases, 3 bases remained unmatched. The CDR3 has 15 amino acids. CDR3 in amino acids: CASSRGQGAYNEQFF. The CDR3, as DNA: TGTGCCAGCTCAAGAGGACAGGGGGCCTACAATGAGCAGTTCTTC.

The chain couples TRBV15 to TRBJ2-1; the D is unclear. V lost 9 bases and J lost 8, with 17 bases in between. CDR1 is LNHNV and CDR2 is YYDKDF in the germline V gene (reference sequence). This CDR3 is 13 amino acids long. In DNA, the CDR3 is TGTGCCACGTCGACGGCCCCTTCGGATGAGCAGTTCTTC. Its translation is CATSTAPSDEQFF. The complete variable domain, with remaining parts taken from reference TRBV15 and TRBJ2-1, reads DAMVIQNPRYQVTQFGKPVTLSCSQTLNHNVMYWYQQKSSQAPKLLFHYYDKDFNNEADTPDNFQSRRPNTSFCFLDIRSPGLGDTAMYLCATSTAPSDEQFFGPGTRLTVL.

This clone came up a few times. DNA for the CDR3: TGTGCCAGCAGCAAACAGGGATTTCAGACCGGGGAGCTGTTTTTT. Translating gives CASSKQGFQTGELFF. The V gene is TRBV11-3, the J gene TRBJ2-2; D may be TRBD1 (6 bases). Germline assignment: CDR1 SGHNT and CDR2 YENEEA. Trimming left V 5 bases short and J 5 bases short, with 15 bases between. The CDR3 loop spans 15 amino acids.

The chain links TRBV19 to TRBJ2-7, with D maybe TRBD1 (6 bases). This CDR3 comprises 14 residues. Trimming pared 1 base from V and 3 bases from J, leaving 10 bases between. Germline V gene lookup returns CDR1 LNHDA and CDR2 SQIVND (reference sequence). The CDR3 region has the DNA TGTGCCAGTAGTATAGGAAACAGGGTCTACGAGCAGTACTTC. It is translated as CASSIGNRVYEQYF.

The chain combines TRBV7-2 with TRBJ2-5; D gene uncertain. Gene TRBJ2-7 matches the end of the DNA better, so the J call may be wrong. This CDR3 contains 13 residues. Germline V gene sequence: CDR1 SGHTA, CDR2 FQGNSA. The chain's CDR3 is CASSLTPRIEQYF. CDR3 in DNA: TGTGCCAGCAGCCTAACGCCTAGGATCGAGCAGTACTTC.

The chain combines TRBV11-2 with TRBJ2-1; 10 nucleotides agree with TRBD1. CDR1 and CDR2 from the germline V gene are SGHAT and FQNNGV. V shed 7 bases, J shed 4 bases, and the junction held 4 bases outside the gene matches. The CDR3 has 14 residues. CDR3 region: CASTPGQGYNEQFF. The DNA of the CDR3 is TGTGCCAGCACTCCGGGACAGGGGTACAATGAGCAGTTCTTC.

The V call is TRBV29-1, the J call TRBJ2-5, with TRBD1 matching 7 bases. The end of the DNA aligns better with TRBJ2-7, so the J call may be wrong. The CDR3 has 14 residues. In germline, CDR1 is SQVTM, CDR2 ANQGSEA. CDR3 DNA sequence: TGCAGCGTTGAAGGGACAGGTAAATCGGGCGAGCAGTACTTC. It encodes CSVEGTGKSGEQYF.

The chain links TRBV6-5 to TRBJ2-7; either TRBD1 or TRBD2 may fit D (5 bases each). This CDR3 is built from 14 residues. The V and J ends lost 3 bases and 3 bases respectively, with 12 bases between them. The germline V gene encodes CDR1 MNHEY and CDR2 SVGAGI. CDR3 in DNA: TGTGCCAGCAGTTATAACGGTGGGGGCTACGAGCAGTACTTC. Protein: CASSYNGGGYEQYF.